This TCR beta chain was documented in a study of CXCR3-negative and CXCR3-positive naive CD8 T cells. Findings and caveats of the study: Diversity proved comparably high across both naive subsets and much lower in memory CD8+ cells.

As regards this clonotype: Its target is not known.

With UMI labels, 5' RACE was used to prepare the TRB cDNA libraries. TCRdb re-analyzed the 5' RACE reads; it lists each CDR3 protein once, without DNA. The sample spans around 26,000 distinct CDR3 sequences; the ten largest clones claim approximately 2.8%. The CDR3 consists of 14 residues. The V gene's germline CDR1 is DFQATT and CDR2 SNEGSKA (reference sequence). V is TRBV20-1 and J is TRBJ2-7; TCRdb designates TRBD2, a call that cannot be tested without DNA. The specimen was naive CXCR3- CD8+ T cells from blood. The subset is: CD45RO-CCR7+CD27+CD95- naive CD8+ T cells lacking CXCR3 (TNR3-). The TCR was taken from a human donor in good health. Some clones in this sample may be carry-over from other donors' samples. CDR3 residues: CSASIGRSAYEQYF.